This T cell receptor beta chain was profiled in a study of cytomegalovirus exposure and HLA in healthy donors. Study results and limitations: Three CMV-associated chains proved CMV antigen-specific in vitro. Roughly even sequencing depth across donors was the assumption behind the presence/absence analyses.

Primers: 60 Vbeta forward and 13 Jbeta reverse. Clones were sequenced by immunoSEQ multiplex PCR, and TCRdb holds only the in-frame ones, with some missing. The table records fewer than 150,000 clones, 70% to 85% of them present only once. This clone has more than one count but fewer than ten. Its antigen is still unknown. The origin of this receptor is a woman younger than 35 in good health and CMV-seronegative. Sequenced: PBMCs.

CDR3 in DNA: TGTGCCAGCAAGCGCTTGAGGGACAACTACGAGCAGTACTTC. As protein: CASKRLRDNYEQYF. The J gene is TRBJ2-7, the V gene TRBV27; D might be TRBD1 (6 bases). CDR3 length equals 14 residues. Trimming took off 7 bases at V and 3 bases at J, with 16 bases between the two ends. Germline CDR1 and CDR2: MNHEY and SMNVEV (reference sequence).